This TCR beta chain was sequenced in a study of regulatory T cells in long-lasting Graves disease. With iRepertoire HTBI primers and Arm-PCR of CDR3 regions, TCR beta libraries were built. A single record per CDR3 protein comes from TCRdb applying MiXCR to the multiplex PCR reads. The table shows some 280,000 distinct CDR3 sequences, with 20% to 25% occurring only once. The CDR3 sequence is 19 residues long. J lost 3 bases, V lost 3 bases, and 14 bases had no gene match. CDR1 and CDR2 (germline): DFQATT, SNEGSKA (reference sequence). This clonotype was counted at least ten times. The antigen is not known. Time point defined: persistent/refractory GD, antithyroid drugs over 5 years with positive TRAb. The TCR library was prepared using RNA isolated from PBMCs. Study-wide results and caveats: The study found persistent patients shared more public clonotypes (roughly 3,000) than new patients (966).

The sequences come from peripheral blood mononuclear cells (PBMCs), collected when the disease was refractory, from a patient treated with antithyroid drugs. The TCR originated in a female donor with Graves disease. This chain uses TRBV20-1 with TRBJ2-7, with 16 bases matching TRBD2. As DNA, the CDR3 is TGCAGTGCTAGCAGAGCCCCGGGACTAGCGGGAGGGGGGAGCTACGAGCAGTACTTC. The encoded protein is CSASRAPGLAGGGSYEQYF.